The rows below give T cell receptor beta chains drawn from one sample of a study of T cells in Graves' hyperthyroidism and ophthalmopathy. TCRdb ran MiXCR on the multiplex PCR reads and lists one entry per CDR3 protein. This table has under 650,000 distinct CDR3 sequences, around 15% appearing once. The sequencing sample was made of blood. The receptor set was obtained from a woman aged 25 to 39 with Graves' hyperthyroidism. Both conserved end residues are part of each CDR3. The D gene is left open where the match is weak. Rows may omit the clone size; those that give it use once, few, many or a size class.

J | D | size | V | DNA | CDR3
TRBJ2-5 | TRBD1 | many | TRBV28 | TGTGCCAGCAGCCCCGGGACCAGGGGGGAGACCCAGTACTTC | CASSPGTRGETQYF
TRBJ1-6 | TRBD1 | NA | TRBV20-1 | TGCAGTGCTAGCTCGACAGGGCATAATTCACCCCTCCACTTT | CSASSTGHNSPLHF
TRBJ1-1 | NA | NA | TRBV20-1 | TGCAGTGCTAGTGGGGGACACGCGGTGGGTAACACTGAAGCTTTCTTT | CSASGGHAVGNTEAFF
TRBJ2-7 | TRBD1 | NA | TRBV6-1 | TGTGCCAGCAGGGTGGACAGGGGGCTCCCCTACGAGCAGTACTTC | CASRVDRGLPYEQYF
TRBJ2-6 | NA | many | TRBV6-1 | TGTGCCAGCAGTGTTTCGGCTGGGGCCAACGTCCTGACTTTC | CASSVSAGANVLTF
TRBJ1-2 | NA | NA | TRBV6-5 | TGTGCCAGCAGTTACTTGTCAGGGGTCTATGGCTACACCTTC | CASSYLSGVYGYTF
TRBJ1-6 | NA | few | TRBV28 | TGTGCCAGTTTTTCCGGGAGGGAAGACGGCTCACCCCTCCACTTT | CASFSGREDGSPLHF
TRBJ2-7 | TRBD1 | many | TRBV28 | TGTGCCAGCACTCTTCCTCTCCGGGACAGGCAGTACGAGCAGTACTTC | CASTLPLRDRQYEQYF
TRBJ1-1 | NA | many | TRBV18 | TGTGCCAGCTCACCGACAATTACGTACACTGAAGCTTTCTTT | CASSPTITYTEAFF
TRBJ2-2 | NA | NA | TRBV3-1 | TGTGCCAGCAGCCCCATCCGAGACGGGGAGCTGTTTTTT | CASSPIRDGELFF
TRBJ2-1 | TRBD2 | many | TRBV2 | TGTGCCAGCAGTGCGATACTAGCGCGGGCCTCCAATGAGCAGTTCTTC | CASSAILARASNEQFF
TRBJ2-1 | NA | few | TRBV2 | TGTGCCAGCACCTGGGACGGGAGCATCTATGAGCAGTTCTTC | CASTWDGSIYEQFF
TRBJ1-1 | TRBD1 | many | TRBV3-1 | TGTGCCAGCAGCTACGGACAGGCGTTGAACACTGAAGCTTTCTTT | CASSYGQALNTEAFF
TRBJ2-7 | NA | many | TRBV5-1 | TGTGCCAGCAGCTTAGGAGGGCGAAGCTCCTACGAGCAGTACTTC | CASSLGGRSSYEQYF
TRBJ2-1 | NA | many | TRBV24-1 | TGTGCCACCAGTGCCCTTGAGGGACCGAGTGAGCAGTTCTTC | CATSALEGPSEQFF
TRBJ2-3 | NA | NA | TRBV30 | TGTGCCTGGAGTCGGACGGGCCCAGATACGCAGTATTTT | CAWSRTGPDTQYF
TRBJ1-1 | NA | NA | TRBV6-2/TRBV6-3 | TGTGCCAGCGTCCAGACCACTGAAGCTTTCTTT | CASVQTTEAFF
TRBJ2-1 | NA | many | TRBV6-1 | TGTGCCAGCAGACCCCCCCTGGACGGCCAAGGCTACAATGAGCAGTTCTTC | CASRPPLDGQGYNEQFF
TRBJ2-1 | TRBD1 | many | TRBV7-3 | TGTGCCAGCAGCCCAAGGGGGACAGGGGGGTTCAATGAGCAGTTCTTC | CASSPRGTGGFNEQFF
TRBJ2-5 | TRBD1 | many | TRBV5-1 | TGCGCCAGCAGCTTTGGGACAGGGGGCCTGGAGACCCAGTACTTC | CASSFGTGGLETQYF